This T cell receptor (beta chain) is from a study of cytomegalovirus exposure and HLA in healthy donors. Study-level findings and limits: In vitro experiments confirmed that a few CMV-associated chains were specific for CMV antigens. Most TCR sequences showed up rarely, but some public TCRs showed up in many donors. According to the study, around 160 TCR beta chains were cytomegalovirus-associated.

The donors were in the approximately 120-subject validation cohort; that cohort was separate from the approximately 700-subject first cohort. A few counts support this clone. The antigen remains undetermined. The CDR3 is 16 residues long. The germline gives CDR1 MGHRA, CDR2 YSYEKL. The V gene end was trimmed by 0 bases and the J gene end by 1 base; junction bases not matched to a gene: 2. Method: immunoSEQ multiplex PCR; TCRdb's copy keeps in-frame clones and lacks some. The sample contains about 120,000 clones, roughly nine tenths of which appear only once. The chain uses TRBV4-1 and TRBJ2-7; 11 nucleotides agree with TRBD2. The sequence was obtained from a woman aged 18-29 years in good health and CMV-seronegative. The sequenced sample consisted of PBMCs. The CDR3 protein is CASSQEGLAVSYEQYF. The CDR3 DNA follows: TGCGCCAGCAGCCAAGAGGGACTAGCGGTATCCTACGAGCAGTACTTC.